The rows below give T cell receptor beta chains drawn from one sample of a study of cytomegalovirus exposure and HLA in healthy donors. The protocol was immunoSEQ multiplex PCR, while the TCRdb copy is restricted to in-frame clones and leaves out a portion. Among 150,000 to 200,000 clones, more than 85% were seen once, and the ten largest hold under 2%. The sample was PBMCs. The receptors derive from a woman under 30 in good health and CMV-seronegative. CDR3s include the opening cysteine and the closing phenylalanine or tryptophan. Each record gives: J gene, D gene, clone size, V gene, CDR3 DNA, CDR3 protein. D genes are given only for firm matches. For some rows the clone size is stated as once, few or many, or as a class when expanded; others skip it.

J gene: TRBJ2-7
D gene: TRBD1
clone size: -
V gene: TRBV5-5
CDR3 DNA: TGTGCCAGCAGCTTACGACAGGGTGCCCACGAGCAGTACTTC
CDR3 protein: CASSLRQGAHEQYF

J gene: TRBJ1-1
D gene: -
clone size: -
V gene: TRBV2
CDR3 DNA: TGTGCCAGCATCGTAGATGCGAACACTGAAGCTTTCTTT
CDR3 protein: CASIVDANTEAFF

J gene: TRBJ2-7
D gene: -
clone size: -
V gene: TRBV9
CDR3 DNA: TGTGCCAGCAGCCCTAGGGGGGGCCTTGGGTACGAGCAGTACTTC
CDR3 protein: CASSPRGGLGYEQYF

J gene: TRBJ2-7
D gene: -
clone size: -
V gene: TRBV6-5
CDR3 DNA: TGTGCCAGCAGTTACTCGGGCAGGTCGGTGAACGAGCAGTACTTC
CDR3 protein: CASSYSGRSVNEQYF

J gene: TRBJ2-7
D gene: TRBD1
clone size: once
V gene: TRBV6-1
CDR3 DNA: TGTGCCAGCAGTGCCATACCGGGACAGGGTACCGACGAGCAGTACTTC
CDR3 protein: CASSAIPGQGTDEQYF

J gene: TRBJ1-2
D gene: -
clone size: -
V gene: TRBV7-8
CDR3 DNA: TGTGCCAGCAGCCGCGGGACTTCCTATGGCTACACCTTC
CDR3 protein: CASSRGTSYGYTF

J gene: TRBJ1-5
D gene: -
clone size: -
V gene: TRBV30
CDR3 DNA: TGTGCCTGGAGTGGGGGGAGGGGCGGTCAGCCCCAGCATTTT
CDR3 protein: CAWSGGRGGQPQHF

J gene: TRBJ1-4
D gene: -
clone size: -
V gene: TRBV18
CDR3 DNA: TGTGCCAGCTCACGAGCGGCTAATGAAAAACTGTTTTTT
CDR3 protein: CASSRAANEKLFF

J gene: TRBJ1-5
D gene: -
clone size: once
V gene: TRBV30
CDR3 DNA: TGTGCCTGGAGACGGGGGGGTTATAGCAATCAGCCCCAGCATTTT
CDR3 protein: CAWRRGGYSNQPQHF

J gene: TRBJ2-5
D gene: -
clone size: -
V gene: TRBV5-4
CDR3 DNA: TGTGCCAGCAGCTGGGGAGAGGAGACCCAGTACTTC
CDR3 protein: CASSWGEETQYF

J gene: TRBJ2-1
D gene: TRBD1
clone size: -
V gene: TRBV7-6
CDR3 DNA: TGTGCCAGCAGCCAGAGACAGGGCCAGAATGAGCAGTTCTTC
CDR3 protein: CASSQRQGQNEQFF

J gene: TRBJ2-1
D gene: -
clone size: -
V gene: TRBV25-1
CDR3 DNA: TGTGCCAGCAGTGAGGGTCTGTCACCCGGGAATGAGCAGTTCTTC
CDR3 protein: CASSEGLSPGNEQFF

J gene: TRBJ1-2
D gene: -
clone size: -
V gene: TRBV28
CDR3 DNA: TGTGCCAGCAGTGGGACACTGTCATCCTATGGCTACACCTTC
CDR3 protein: CASSGTLSSYGYTF

J gene: TRBJ2-7
D gene: TRBD1
clone size: -
V gene: TRBV7-9
CDR3 DNA: TGTGCCAGCAGCATCGGGACAGGGAACTACGAGCAGTACTTC
CDR3 protein: CASSIGTGNYEQYF

J gene: TRBJ2-1
D gene: TRBD2
clone size: -
V gene: TRBV7-9
CDR3 DNA: TGTGCCAGCAGCTTAACTAGCGGGGGACCTGAGCAGTTCTTC
CDR3 protein: CASSLTSGGPEQFF

J gene: TRBJ1-5
D gene: -
clone size: -
V gene: TRBV2
CDR3 DNA: TGTGCCAGCACCACCGGACAGTTCAATCAGCCCCAGCATTTT
CDR3 protein: CASTTGQFNQPQHF

J gene: TRBJ2-1
D gene: -
clone size: -
V gene: TRBV5-7
CDR3 DNA: TGTGGCAGCAGCTGGGACAACCCGCCTGAGCAGTTCTTC
CDR3 protein: CGSSWDNPPEQFF

J gene: TRBJ1-1
D gene: -
clone size: -
V gene: TRBV5-1
CDR3 DNA: TGCGCCAGCAGCTTGGGACAGCCGAACACTGAAGCTTTCTTT
CDR3 protein: CASSLGQPNTEAFF

J gene: TRBJ1-1
D gene: -
clone size: once
V gene: TRBV2
CDR3 DNA: TGTGCCAGCAGGGGCGAGGGGGAGAAAGCTTTCTTT
CDR3 protein: CASRGEGEKAFF

J gene: TRBJ2-3
D gene: TRBD2
clone size: -
V gene: TRBV9
CDR3 DNA: TGTGCCAGCAAGGCCGGGACTAGCATGTCGCAGTATTTT
CDR3 protein: CASKAGTSMSQYF

J gene: TRBJ2-7
D gene: TRBD1
clone size: -
V gene: TRBV4-1
CDR3 DNA: TGCGCCAGCAGCCAGTCCGGGACAGGCGCCTACGAGCAGTACTTC
CDR3 protein: CASSQSGTGAYEQYF

J gene: TRBJ1-2
D gene: -
clone size: -
V gene: TRBV4-3
CDR3 DNA: TGCGCCAGCAGCCCTGGGTGGCAGGCGAACTATGGCTACACCTTC
CDR3 protein: CASSPGWQANYGYTF

J gene: TRBJ2-1
D gene: TRBD2
clone size: -
V gene: TRBV9
CDR3 DNA: TGTGCCAGCAGCTTCGGCGGGGGGTACAATGAGCAGTTCTTC
CDR3 protein: CASSFGGGYNEQFF

J gene: TRBJ1-1
D gene: -
clone size: -
V gene: TRBV21-1
CDR3 DNA: TGTGCCAGCAGCAAATCGGACACTGAAGCTTTCTTT
CDR3 protein: CASSKSDTEAFF

J gene: TRBJ2-7
D gene: -
clone size: once
V gene: TRBV2
CDR3 DNA: TGTGCCAGCAGTGAACTGCAGGCCTTCTCCTACGAGCAGTACTTC
CDR3 protein: CASSELQAFSYEQYF

J gene: TRBJ2-1
D gene: TRBD1
clone size: -
V gene: TRBV28
CDR3 DNA: TGTGCCAGCAGTTTATTATCAGGGGGACGGGTCAATGAGCAGTTCTTC
CDR3 protein: CASSLLSGGRVNEQFF

J gene: TRBJ2-2
D gene: TRBD2
clone size: -
V gene: TRBV4-2
CDR3 DNA: TGTGCCAGCAGCCAAGTTGCGGGGGGGGAATACACCGGGGAGCTGTTTTTT
CDR3 protein: CASSQVAGGEYTGELFF

J gene: TRBJ2-7
D gene: -
clone size: -
V gene: TRBV4-1
CDR3 DNA: TGCGCCAGCAGCCCAGGAGGGGTCGAGCAGTACTTC
CDR3 protein: CASSPGGVEQYF

J gene: TRBJ1-2
D gene: -
clone size: -
V gene: TRBV19
CDR3 DNA: TGTGCCAGTAGTGTGGACATCGTGGATGGCTACACCTTC
CDR3 protein: CASSVDIVDGYTF

J gene: TRBJ2-2
D gene: -
clone size: -
V gene: TRBV9
CDR3 DNA: TGTGCCAGCAGCGCCCGGACAAACACCGGGGAGCTGTTTTTT
CDR3 protein: CASSARTNTGELFF

J gene: TRBJ2-7
D gene: -
clone size: -
V gene: TRBV5-1
CDR3 DNA: TGCGCCAGCAGCCATACGAAGACTACTTACGGGCAGTACTTC
CDR3 protein: CASSHTKTTYGQYF

J gene: TRBJ1-1
D gene: TRBD1
clone size: -
V gene: TRBV9
CDR3 DNA: TGTGCCAGCAGCGGACACAGGGGTATTAACACTGAAGCTTTCTTT
CDR3 protein: CASSGHRGINTEAFF

J gene: TRBJ2-1
D gene: TRBD1
clone size: -
V gene: TRBV6-1
CDR3 DNA: TGTGCCAGCAGTGGGGGACAGCAAAATGAGCAGTTCTTC
CDR3 protein: CASSGGQQNEQFF

J gene: TRBJ1-5
D gene: TRBD1
clone size: -
V gene: TRBV18
CDR3 DNA: TGTGCCAGCTCACGCGGGACAGGGAGCAATCAGCCCCAGCATTTT
CDR3 protein: CASSRGTGSNQPQHF

J gene: TRBJ1-1
D gene: -
clone size: -
V gene: TRBV19
CDR3 DNA: TGTGCCAGTAGCCGAGGAATGCGGATGAACACTGAAGCTTTCTTT
CDR3 protein: CASSRGMRMNTEAFF

J gene: TRBJ2-7
D gene: TRBD1
clone size: -
V gene: TRBV7-8
CDR3 DNA: TGTGCCAGCAGCATAAGACAGGGGTCGGGCTACGAGCAGTACTTC
CDR3 protein: CASSIRQGSGYEQYF

J gene: TRBJ2-7
D gene: TRBD1
clone size: -
V gene: TRBV6-6
CDR3 DNA: TGTGCCAGCAGTTCCAAAGTCCGGGACAGGGGCTACGAGCAGTACTTC
CDR3 protein: CASSSKVRDRGYEQYF

J gene: TRBJ2-1
D gene: -
clone size: -
V gene: TRBV19
CDR3 DNA: TGTGCCAGTAGTTGGAGGGTGGATGAGCAGTTCTTC
CDR3 protein: CASSWRVDEQFF

J gene: TRBJ1-6
D gene: -
clone size: -
V gene: TRBV6-1
CDR3 DNA: TGTGCCAGCAGGGAATGGTCGGCGGCTAATTCACCCCTCCACTTT
CDR3 protein: CASREWSAANSPLHF

J gene: TRBJ2-2
D gene: -
clone size: few
V gene: TRBV6-6
CDR3 DNA: TGTGCCAGCAGGACAGGGAGGACCGGGGAGCTGTTTTTT
CDR3 protein: CASRTGRTGELFF

J gene: TRBJ1-5
D gene: -
clone size: few
V gene: TRBV30
CDR3 DNA: TGTGCCTGGAGTAGACAGGTCAATCAGCCCCAGCATTTT
CDR3 protein: CAWSRQVNQPQHF

J gene: TRBJ2-1
D gene: TRBD2
clone size: -
V gene: TRBV27
CDR3 DNA: TGTGCCAGCAGTCCCTCAGGACTAGCGGGTTACAATGAGCAGTTCTTC
CDR3 protein: CASSPSGLAGYNEQFF

J gene: TRBJ2-5
D gene: -
clone size: -
V gene: TRBV4-2
CDR3 DNA: TGTGCCAGCAGCCAAGGGGGGAGCGGGTCATACCAAGAGACCCAGTACTTC
CDR3 protein: CASSQGGSGSYQETQYF

J gene: TRBJ1-3
D gene: TRBD1
clone size: -
V gene: TRBV9
CDR3 DNA: TGTGCCAGCAGCGTGAGGACAGGGAAGGCGTCTGGAAACACCATATATTTT
CDR3 protein: CASSVRTGKASGNTIYF